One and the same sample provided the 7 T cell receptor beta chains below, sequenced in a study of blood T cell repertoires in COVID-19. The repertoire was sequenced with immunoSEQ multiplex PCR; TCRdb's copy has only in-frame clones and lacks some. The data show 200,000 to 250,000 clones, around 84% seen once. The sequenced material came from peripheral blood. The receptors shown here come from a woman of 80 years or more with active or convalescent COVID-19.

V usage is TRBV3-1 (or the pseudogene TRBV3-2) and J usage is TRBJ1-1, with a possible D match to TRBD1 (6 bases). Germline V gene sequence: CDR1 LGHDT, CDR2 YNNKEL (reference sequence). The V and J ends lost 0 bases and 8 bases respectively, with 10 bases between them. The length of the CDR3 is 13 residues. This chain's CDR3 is CASSQDRGGEAFF. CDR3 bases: TGTGCCAGCAGCCAAGACAGGGGTGGCGAAGCTTTCTTT.

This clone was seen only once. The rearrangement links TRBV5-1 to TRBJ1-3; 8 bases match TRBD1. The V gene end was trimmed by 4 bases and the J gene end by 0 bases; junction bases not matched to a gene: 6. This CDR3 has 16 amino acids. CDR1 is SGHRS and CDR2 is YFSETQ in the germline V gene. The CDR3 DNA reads TGCGCCAGCAGCGGAACTGGGACAGGCTCTGGAAACACCATATATTTT. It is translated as CASSGTGTGSGNTIYF.

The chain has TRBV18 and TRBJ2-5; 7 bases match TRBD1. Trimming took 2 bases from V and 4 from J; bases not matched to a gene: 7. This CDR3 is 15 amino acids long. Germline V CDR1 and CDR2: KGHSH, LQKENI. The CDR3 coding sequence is TGTGCCAGCTCACCAAGCCAGGGGGAGAGAGAGACCCAGTACTTC. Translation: CASSPSQGERETQYF.

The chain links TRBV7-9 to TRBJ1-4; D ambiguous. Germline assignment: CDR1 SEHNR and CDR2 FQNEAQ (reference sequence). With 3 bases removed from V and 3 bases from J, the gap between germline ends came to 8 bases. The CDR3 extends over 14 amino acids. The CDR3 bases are TGTGCCAGCAGCTTGGGCAGCTCTAATGAAAAACTGTTTTTT. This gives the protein CASSLGSSNEKLFF.

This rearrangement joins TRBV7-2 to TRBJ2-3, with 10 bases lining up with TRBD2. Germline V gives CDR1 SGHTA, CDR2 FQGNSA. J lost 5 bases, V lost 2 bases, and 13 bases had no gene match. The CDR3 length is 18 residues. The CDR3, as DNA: TGTGCCAGCAGCTTATATGGAACTAGCGGGAAAGTTTTAGATACGCAGTATTTT. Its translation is CASSLYGTSGKVLDTQYF.

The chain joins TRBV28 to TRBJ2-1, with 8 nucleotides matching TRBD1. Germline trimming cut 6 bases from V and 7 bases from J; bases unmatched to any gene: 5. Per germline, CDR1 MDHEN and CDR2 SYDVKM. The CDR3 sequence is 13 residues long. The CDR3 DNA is TGTGCCAGCAGCCAGGACAGGGCAAATGAGCAGTTCTTC. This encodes CASSQDRANEQFF.

The CDR3 DNA sequence: TGTGCCAGCAGCGTTTCAGGTGCGGGGAACTATGGCTACACCTTC. Its translation is CASSVSGAGNYGYTF. This rearrangement joins TRBV5-6 to TRBJ1-2; D unresolved. Per germline, CDR1 SGHDT and CDR2 YYEEEE. CDR3 size: 15 residues. The V end was cut by 4 bases, the J end by 2 bases, with 15 bases between.